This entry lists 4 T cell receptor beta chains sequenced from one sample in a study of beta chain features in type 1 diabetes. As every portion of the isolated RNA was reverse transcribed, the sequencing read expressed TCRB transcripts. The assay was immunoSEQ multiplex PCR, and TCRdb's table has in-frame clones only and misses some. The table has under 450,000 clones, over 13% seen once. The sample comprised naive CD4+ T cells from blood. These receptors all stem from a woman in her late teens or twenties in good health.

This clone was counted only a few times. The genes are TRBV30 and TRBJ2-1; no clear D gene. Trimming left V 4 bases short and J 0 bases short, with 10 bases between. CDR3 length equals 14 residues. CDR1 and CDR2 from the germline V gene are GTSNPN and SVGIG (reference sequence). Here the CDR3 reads CAWTRFSSYNEQFF. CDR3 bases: TGTGCCTGGACCCGTTTTAGCTCCTACAATGAGCAGTTCTTC.

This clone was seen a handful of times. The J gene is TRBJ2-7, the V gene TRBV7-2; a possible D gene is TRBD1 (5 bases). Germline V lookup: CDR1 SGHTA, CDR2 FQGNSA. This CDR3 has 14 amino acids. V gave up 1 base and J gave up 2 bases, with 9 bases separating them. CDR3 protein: CASSLDRPAYEQYF. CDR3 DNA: TGTGCCAGCAGCTTAGACAGGCCCGCCTACGAGCAGTACTTC.

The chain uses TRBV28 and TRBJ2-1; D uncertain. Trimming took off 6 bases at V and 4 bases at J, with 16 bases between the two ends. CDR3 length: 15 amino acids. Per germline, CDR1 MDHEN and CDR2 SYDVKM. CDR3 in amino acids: CASSRVTSRYNEQFF. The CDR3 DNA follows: TGTGCCAGCAGCCGGGTGACTTCTCGTTACAATGAGCAGTTCTTC.

Here the CDR3 DNA reads TGTGCCATCAGTGAGTCGAGCCTAGCGGGAGGATACAATGAGCAGTTCTTC. Protein product: CAISESSLAGGYNEQFF. The gene calls are TRBV10-3 and TRBJ2-1, with 11 positions matching TRBD2. Germline V CDR1 and CDR2: ENHRY, SYGVKD. J gave up 4 bases and V 0 bases, and 5 bases lay outside the gene matches. The CDR3 consists of 17 residues.